The rows below give T cell receptor beta chains drawn from one sample of a study of cytomegalovirus exposure and HLA in healthy donors. Clones were sequenced by immunoSEQ multiplex PCR, and TCRdb holds only the in-frame ones, with some missing. The sample includes some 150,000 clones, under 80% of them seen just once. Specimen: PBMCs. These TCRs come from a man aged 40-49 years in good health and CMV-seronegative. Each CDR3 is given with its conserved first and last residue. Each record gives: J gene, clone size, D gene, V gene, CDR3 DNA, CDR3 protein. A D gene is named only where the DNA matches it firmly. Some rows have no size entry. The others give once, few or many, or a class for an expanded clone.

>TRBJ1-1|NA|NA|TRBV7-9
TGTGCCAGCGCGGGGGGGGCGGGAGCTTTCTTT
CASAGGAGAFF
>TRBJ1-3|once|TRBD1|TRBV27
TGTGCCAGCAGCCGCACAGGGGCGCTAGGAAACACCATATATTTT
CASSRTGALGNTIYF
>TRBJ2-5|NA|NA|TRBV5-4
TGTGCCAGCAGCGACCTGGGACTTCAAGAGACCCAGTACTTC
CASSDLGLQETQYF
>TRBJ2-5|NA|NA|TRBV2
TGTGCCAGCAGCAAGGGGCCGACGTTCTACCAAGAGACCCAGTACTTC
CASSKGPTFYQETQYF
>TRBJ1-2|NA|TRBD1|TRBV28
TGTGCCAGCAGTTTATCTCGGTTTCGGGACAGCCGAGGTGACACCTTC
CASSLSRFRDSRGDTF
>TRBJ1-3|few|TRBD1|TRBV5-1
TGCGCCAGCAGCTTGGAGGGACAGGGTGGAAACACCATATATTTT
CASSLEGQGGNTIYF
>TRBJ2-5|NA|TRBD1|TRBV7-2
TGTGCCAGCAGCCCCGACAGGGGGCGGGAGACCCAGTACTTC
CASSPDRGRETQYF
>TRBJ2-1|NA|NA|TRBV4-1
TGCGCCAGCAGCCAAGATTTTGGAGGTGAGCAGTTCTTC
CASSQDFGGEQFF
>TRBJ1-5|NA|TRBD1|TRBV2
TGTGCCAGCAGTCTCGGACAGGGTCATCAGCCCCAGCATTTT
CASSLGQGHQPQHF
>TRBJ1-2|NA|NA|TRBV15
TGTGCCACCAGCAGAGATATCGGGGATACGGAAGGCTACACCTTC
CATSRDIGDTEGYTF
>TRBJ1-2|NA|TRBD1|TRBV7-9
TGTGCCAGCAGCCCGGGGGGACAGGGAAGCTATGGCTACACCTTC
CASSPGGQGSYGYTF
>TRBJ1-2|NA|TRBD1|TRBV4-1
TGCGCCGTCGGCGACAGGGGTAGGGATGGCTACACCTTC
CAVGDRGRDGYTF
>TRBJ2-1|NA|TRBD2|TRBV29-1
TGCAGCGTTCGGGAGGGGAGTTGGGTTGAGCAGTTCTTC
CSVREGSWVEQFF
>TRBJ1-2|NA|TRBD1|TRBV7-9
TGTTCCAGCAGCTTGGATAACAGGGGGGGCGGCTACACCTTC
CSSSLDNRGGGYTF
>TRBJ2-2|few|NA|TRBV2
TGTGCCAGCAGTGCGGCGGGGAGGACCGGGGAGCTGTTTTTT
CASSAAGRTGELFF
>TRBJ1-5|NA|NA|TRBV19
TGTGCCAGTAGTATAGTTGCAGATCTGGGCAATCAGCCCCAGCATTTT
CASSIVADLGNQPQHF
>TRBJ2-1|NA|NA|TRBV7-2
TGTGCCAGCAGCTTAGGGCAGAACTACAATGAGCAGTTCTTC
CASSLGQNYNEQFF